Sequencing of this TCR beta chain was carried out in a study of shared T cell receptors in the human thymus. This clone has a single count. Trimming left V 1 base short and J 2 bases short, with 19 bases between. This CDR3 spans 17 amino acids. Germline V gives CDR1 GTSNPN, CDR2 SVGIG (reference sequence). Only in-frame clones appear in the TCRdb table, and some are missing; sequencing was by immunoSEQ multiplex PCR. The sample lists approximately 580,000 clones, approximately 80% occurring once. Another study also made use of these data, one on human thymus T cells. As reported in that work: The thymus was resected at corrective cardiac surgery. Both thymic and peripheral blood repertoires showed apparently biased V and J usage.

Input material: thymocytes. The clonotype originates from a boy less than two years old with a congenital heart defect. V and J are TRBV30 and TRBJ2-3; D not resolved. Here the CDR3 reads CAWSGLMSAYYTDTQYF. CDR3 in DNA: TGTGCCTGGAGTGGCCTCATGAGCGCCTATTACACAGATACGCAGTATTTT.